The 9 T cell receptor beta chains below come from one sample, sequenced in a study of T cell responses to AZD1222 COVID-19 vaccine. The repertoire was sequenced with immunoSEQ multiplex PCR; TCRdb's copy has only in-frame clones and lacks some. Of around 100,000 clones detected, just under 90% appear once; the ten largest clones hold 2.5% to 4%. Material: peripheral blood, obtained on day 0 of AZD1222 vaccination. The origin of the receptors is an adult in good health.

This clone came up a few times. The chain recombines TRBV5-1 with TRBJ1-6, with D unresolved. The CDR3 has 16 amino acids. Germline assignment: CDR1 SGHRS and CDR2 YFSETQ. Trimming shortened V by 0 bases and J by 2 bases, and 9 bases separated the two germline ends. The CDR3 region is CASSLVVGTYNSPLHF. DNA for the CDR3: TGCGCCAGCAGCTTGGTCGTAGGGACCTATAATTCACCCCTCCACTTT.

The rearrangement links TRBV19 to TRBJ1-1, with D possibly being TRBD1 (5 bases). The CDR3 sequence is 15 residues long. Germline CDR1 and CDR2: LNHDA and SQIVND (reference sequence). V lost 3 bases, J lost 2 bases, and 13 bases lay in between. CDR3 sequence reads: CASSIPGLGNTEAFF. In DNA form, the CDR3 reads TGTGCCAGTAGTATCCCAGGGTTGGGCAACACTGAAGCTTTCTTT.

This chain joins TRBV6-5 and TRBJ2-1; D gene uncertain. The V end lost 4 bases, the J end lost 2 bases, and 9 bases lay between the germline ends. This CDR3 has 14 residues. CDR1 and CDR2 from the germline V gene are MNHEY and SVGAGI. The CDR3 loop reads CASSSGVAYNEQFF. The CDR3 DNA reads TGTGCCAGCAGTTCTGGGGTTGCCTACAATGAGCAGTTCTTC.

In its sample, this clone was seen a few times. The chain combines TRBV2 with TRBJ1-6; a weak D match, TRBD1 (6 bases). Per germline, CDR1 SNHLY and CDR2 FYNNEI. The CDR3 spans 15 residues. Trimming pared 5 bases from V and 7 bases from J, leaving 15 bases between. The CDR3 nucleotides read TGTGCCAGCAGTAACAGACAGGCGACGAATTCACCCCTCCACTTT. Residues: CASSNRQATNSPLHF.

The rearrangement links TRBV15 to TRBJ2-3; 9 bases match TRBD2. Germline V gene lookup returns CDR1 LNHNV and CDR2 YYDKDF (reference sequence). Losses at the gene ends were 0 bases for V and 6 bases for J; bases not matched to a gene: 13. The CDR3 consists of 18 residues. CDR3 protein: CATSRDRGASGDMDTQYF. The CDR3 bases are TGTGCCACCAGCAGAGATCGAGGAGCTAGCGGGGACATGGATACGCAGTATTTT.

The J gene is TRBJ1-2, the V gene TRBV4-3, with 8 bases matching TRBD1. Trimming removed 3 bases from V and 5 bases from J; junction bases left unmatched: 11. Germline V lookup: CDR1 LGHNA, CDR2 YSLEER. The CDR3 is made up of 16 amino acids. Here the CDR3 DNA reads TGCGCCAGCAGCCATATATCCACCGACAGGGGATATGGCTACACCTTC. It translates to CASSHISTDRGYGYTF.

The chain carries TRBV5-4 and TRBJ2-7; TRBD1 matches 8 bases. This CDR3 has 15 amino acids. The junction had 8 bases not matched to a gene; V was cut back by 4 bases and J by 2 bases. Per germline, CDR1 SGHNT and CDR2 YYREEE (reference sequence). This CDR3 is CASSQAGTGAYEQYF. CDR3 coding DNA: TGTGCCAGCAGCCAAGCCGGGACAGGAGCCTACGAGCAGTACTTC.

The V and J genes are TRBV4-1 and TRBJ2-1; weak D call: TRBD2 (7 bases). The CDR3 loop spans 18 amino acids. Germline V gives CDR1 MGHRA, CDR2 YSYEKL. V lost 0 bases and J 3 bases, leaving 18 bases between the germline ends. CDR3 coding DNA: TGCGCCAGCAGCCAAGATCTCAGCTTGAGGGGGGGCTACAATGAGCAGTTCTTC. Protein: CASSQDLSLRGGYNEQFF.

This rearrangement joins TRBV7-3 to TRBJ2-2, with a tentative D call TRBD1 (6 bases). The CDR3 is 18 amino acids. Germline CDR1 and CDR2: SGHTA and FQGTGA. Trimming took 1 base from V and 5 from J, leaving 20 bases between them. The CDR3 spells CASSLRAPVATGTGELFF. Written as DNA, the CDR3 is TGTGCCAGCAGCTTAAGAGCCCCGGTCGCCACAGGGACCGGGGAGCTGTTTTTT.